This TCR beta chain is drawn from a study of blood T cell repertoires in COVID-19. Study overall: In each case, the material was cDNA or gDNA derived from T cells, B-cell-depleted T cells, or PBMCs.

Methods used by the authors: Amplification from reference gene primers served as the basis for estimated nucleated cell counts. Sequencing used immunoSEQ multiplex PCR; TCRdb keeps in-frame clones, though not all of them. V and J calls and clone size are given by that table; D and trimming were obtained from the DNA. The sample has over 150,000 clones, around nine tenths seen once. Followed over time, Seattle patients had been enrolled while infection was active. The CDR3 has 15 amino acids. V lost 2 bases, J lost 8 bases, and 6 bases stayed unmatched. Germline V gene data show CDR1 as LGHDT and CDR2 as YNNKEL (reference sequence).

This clonotype was sampled from a woman aged 80 or older with COVID-19, enrolled during active disease. Sequences were obtained from peripheral blood. The genes are TRBV3-1 (or the pseudogene TRBV3-2) and TRBJ1-6; 7 nucleotides agree with TRBD1. The CDR3 nucleotides are TGTGCCAGCAGCCAAATGACAGGGTCGGATTCACCCCTCCACTTT. Translated: CASSQMTGSDSPLHF.